Listed here are 30 T cell receptor beta chains from one sample, sequenced in a study of blood T cells in healthy people across ages. A sample-barcoded 5' primer and a J-beta primer mix were used in a second PCR of about 7 to 12 cycles. TCRdb re-analysed the 5' RACE reads in MiXCR, keeping a single row per CDR3 protein. The profile covers roughly 800,000 distinct CDR3 sequences, with 55% to 70% appearing a single time and roughly 20% taken by the ten largest. Sequenced sample: blood. The source is a young man in good health.

The rearrangement uses TRBV5-6 and TRBJ1-5; D remains ambiguous. This CDR3 has 14 amino acids. From germline, CDR1 is SGHDT and CDR2 YYEEEE. V was clipped by 2 bases and J by 3 bases, with 9 bases between them. The CDR3 protein is CASSFRAANQPQHF. The CDR3 DNA reads TGTGCCAGCAGCTTTAGGGCAGCCAATCAGCCCCAGCATTTT.

The genes are TRBV25-1 and TRBJ2-7; 10 positions agree with TRBD2. Germline V gene lookup returns CDR1 MGHDK and CDR2 SYGVNS. The CDR3 loop spans 16 amino acids. After removal of 1 base from V and 5 bases from J, the junction contained 8 bases not matched to a gene. In nucleotides, the CDR3 is TGTGCCAGCAGTGAATTCGGCGGACTAGCGGTCCACGAGCAGTACTTC. It specifies CASSEFGGLAVHEQYF.

V usage is TRBV2 and J usage is TRBJ1-6, with 9 positions matching TRBD1. Germline V gene sequence: CDR1 SNHLY, CDR2 FYNNEI. The CDR3 has 14 amino acids. Trimming removed 6 bases from V and 14 bases from J; junction bases left unmatched: 11. The CDR3 spells CASRPAGQGFSLHF. For the CDR3, the DNA is TGTGCCAGCAGACCCGCGGGACAGGGATTTTCCCTCCACTTT.

A word on this clonotype: Its ends do not fully match the called genes, so a read error is possible. The J gene is TRBJ1-6, the V gene TRBV5-1; a weak D match, TRBD1 (6 bases). Germline V CDR1 and CDR2: SGHRS, YFSETQ. The CDR3 consists of 17 residues. The DNA of the CDR3 is TGCGTCAGCAGCTTGGGAGGAAGAGACAGGCATAATTCACCCCTCCACTTT. It encodes CVSSLGGRDRHNSPLHF.

In its sample, this clonotype was seen a few times. The chain uses TRBV27 and TRBJ2-5, with D possibly matching TRBD2 (5 bases). Between the trimmed V and J ends, which lost 5 bases and 3 bases, there was a span of 10 bases. Germline V CDR1 and CDR2: MNHEY, SMNVEV (reference sequence). This CDR3 is 13 amino acids long. CDR3: CASSHRTEETQYF. CDR3 in DNA: TGTGCCAGCAGTCACCGGACTGAAGAGACCCAGTACTTC.

In this sample, this clonotype turned up once. The V call is TRBV10-3, the J call TRBJ2-1; D remains unclear. This CDR3 comprises 15 residues. In germline, CDR1 is ENHRY, CDR2 SYGVKD. Deletions cut 3 bases from V and 8 bases from J, with 17 bases between. The CDR3 DNA reads as TGTGCCATCAGTGAATCCGACTTACCCTATGATGAGCAGTTCTTC. Its protein product is CAISESDLPYDEQFF.

The rearrangement links TRBV5-6 to TRBJ1-2, with D possibly being TRBD1 (6 bases). Germline values: CDR1 SGHDT, CDR2 YYEEEE. CDR3 length: 15 amino acids. The germline V and J ends were trimmed by 2 bases and 1 base, with 12 bases remaining between them. The CDR3 loop is CASSLGGSLNYGYTF. CDR3 coding DNA: TGTGCCAGCAGCTTAGGGGGTTCGCTTAACTATGGCTACACCTTC.

The chain recombines TRBV4-3 with TRBJ2-3; 9 positions match TRBD2. V was clipped by 0 bases and J by 10 bases; unmatched bases: 11. Germline V gives CDR1 LGHNA, CDR2 YSLEER. The CDR3 has 16 amino acids. This chain's CDR3 is CASSQEGGTSNSAQYF. The CDR3 coding sequence is TGCGCCAGCAGCCAAGAAGGAGGGACTAGCAATTCTGCGCAGTATTTT.

This clonotype was seen only once. This rearrangement joins TRBV20-1 to TRBJ2-1; a possible D gene is TRBD2 (5 bases). The V end was cut by 0 bases, the J end by 2 bases, with 11 bases between. Germline-derived CDR1 and CDR2 are DFQATT and SNEGSKA (reference sequence). This CDR3 is built from 15 residues. This chain's CDR3 is CSARDPAAAYNEQFF. CDR3 DNA: TGCAGTGCTAGAGATCCAGCGGCCGCCTACAATGAGCAGTTCTTC.

The rearrangement joins TRBV15 to TRBJ2-3, with D possibly TRBD2 on 5 matching bases. Germline V gene sequence: CDR1 LNHNV, CDR2 YYDKDF (reference sequence). The CDR3 length is 15 residues. V shed 3 bases and J shed 5 bases, with 15 bases lying between them. The CDR3 loop reads CATSSTRTPGDTQYF. CDR3 bases: TGTGCCACCAGCAGCACTAGGACTCCGGGAGATACGCAGTATTTT. Full variable domain (missing parts from reference TRBV15 and TRBJ2-3): DAMVIQNPRYQVTQFGKPVTLSCSQTLNHNVMYWYQQKSSQAPKLLFHYYDKDFNNEADTPDNFQSRRPNTSFCFLDIRSPGLGDTAMYLCATSSTRTPGDTQYFGPGTRLTVL.

As for this clonotype: At one boundary the junction diverges from the germline segment, which might be a read error. This chain uses TRBV18 with TRBJ2-1; tentatively, D is TRBD2 (5 bases). Germline CDR1 KGHSH, CDR2 LQKENI. This CDR3 has 14 residues. The CDR3 protein is CANSPPAGVHEQFF. The CDR3 DNA reads as TGTGCCAACTCACCCCCGGCCGGGGTCCATGAGCAGTTCTTC.

For this clonotype: A read error may produce the germline difference seen at one junction end. This chain links TRBV5-1 with TRBJ2-7; D might be TRBD1 or TRBD2, each matching 6 bases. Germline loops: CDR1 SGHRS, CDR2 YFSETQ. The CDR3 loop spans 13 amino acids. Here the CDR3 reads CASSWGASYKQYF. CDR3 bases: TGCGCCAGCAGCTGGGGGGCCTCCTACAAGCAGTACTTC.

The CDR3 loop is CASSQEHGPQGTQYF. CDR3 nucleotides: TGTGCCAGCAGCCAAGAGCACGGACCCCAGGGGACCCAGTACTTC. This chain uses TRBV14 with TRBJ2-7; D may be TRBD1 (5 bases). TRBJ2-5 matches the DNA end more closely, so the J call is doubtful. This CDR3 is built from 15 residues. Germline V gives CDR1 SGHDN, CDR2 FVKESK.

This rearrangement joins TRBV12-3 or TRBV12-4 to TRBJ2-5; either TRBD1 or TRBD2 may fit D (5 bases each). The J call is uncertain, as TRBJ2-7 better fits the DNA end. The CDR3 spans 15 residues. The CDR3 spells CASSLLGRNSYEQYF. The CDR3 DNA reads TGTGCCAGCAGCCTCCTGGGACGGAATTCCTACGAGCAGTACTTC.

The chain has TRBV11-2 and TRBJ1-2; D remains unclear. The germline CDR1 and CDR2 sequences are SGHAT and FQNNGV. The CDR3 extends over 14 amino acids. Trimming cost V 0 bases and J 3 bases, with 8 bases left between them. The CDR3 spells CASSLDNGDYGYTF. CDR3 bases: TGTGCCAGCAGCTTAGATAACGGAGACTATGGCTACACCTTC.

The chain joins TRBV27 to TRBJ2-1, with D hard to call. CDR3 length: 15 residues. V shed 2 bases and J shed 14 bases, with 22 bases lying between them. The germline V gene has CDR1 MNHEY and CDR2 SMNVEV (reference sequence). The CDR3, as DNA: TGTGCCAGCAGTTTACGTATTGGGCAGGCTCCCGTTGAGTTCTTC. Amino acid sequence: CASSLRIGQAPVEFF.

The chain uses TRBV20-1 and TRBJ2-4; 8 nucleotides match TRBD1. V lost 5 bases and J lost 6; bases outside the gene matches: 6. Germline V gene sequence: CDR1 DFQATT, CDR2 SNEGSKA (reference sequence). The CDR3 is 13 residues long. The CDR3 DNA reads as TGCAGTGCTGCACAGACAGGGGTAAACATTCAGTACTTC. It translates to CSAAQTGVNIQYF.

The chain has TRBV28 and TRBJ2-1; 8 bases agree with TRBD2. The germline V gene has CDR1 MDHEN and CDR2 SYDVKM. This CDR3 spans 11 amino acids. CDR3 amino acids: CAAGGTPEQFF. As DNA, the CDR3 is TGTGCGGCGGGAGGTACCCCGGAGCAGTTCTTC.

The V and J genes are TRBV7-9 and TRBJ2-1; no definite D call. The CDR3 has 13 residues. The germline gives CDR1 SEHNR, CDR2 FQNEAQ (reference sequence). Trimming removed 1 base at V and 8 bases at J, with 9 bases between. The CDR3 coding sequence is TGTGCCAGCAGCTTAGATCAGTTAGATGAGCAGTTCTTC. Translation: CASSLDQLDEQFF.

The CDR3 loop is CASSNGTPLGTEAFF. CDR3 nucleotide sequence: TGTGCCAGCAGCAACGGGACACCCCTTGGGACTGAAGCTTTCTTT. The rearrangement links TRBV12-3 or TRBV12-4 to TRBJ1-1, with D perhaps TRBD1 (6 bases). V shed 6 bases and J shed 5 bases, with 19 bases lying between them. CDR3 length: 15 amino acids.

J is TRBJ2-7 and V is TRBV6-1; either TRBD1 or TRBD2 may fit D (5 bases each). The CDR3 spans 14 residues. Germline V gives CDR1 MNHNS, CDR2 SASEGT. V lost 4 bases and J lost 2, with 12 bases in between. The CDR3 nucleotides read TGTGCCAGCAGTGCCCGGGACGGGACCTACGAGCAGTACTTC. Amino acid sequence: CASSARDGTYEQYF.

This clonotype was counted a few times. The rearrangement uses TRBV10-3 and TRBJ2-3; TRBD1 is a possible D gene (5 bases). V was cut by 0 bases and J by 5 bases, with 12 bases left in between. The CDR3 totals 15 residues. Germline CDR1 and CDR2: ENHRY and SYGVKD. The chain's CDR3 is CAISESARERDTQYF. The CDR3 DNA reads TGTGCCATCAGTGAGTCGGCCAGGGAAAGAGATACGCAGTATTTT.

V gene TRBV29-1 combines with J gene TRBJ2-7; 7 bases map to TRBD1. The CDR3 loop spans 14 amino acids. Germline CDR1 reads SQVTM; CDR2 reads ANQGSEA. V was pared by 6 bases and J by 6 bases, with 14 bases of the junction left unmatched. The CDR3 region has the DNA TGCAGCGTATCCTATGGACAGGTTAAAGCCGAGCAGTACTTC. This sequence encodes CSVSYGQVKAEQYF.

The chain carries TRBV10-3 and TRBJ2-2; D might be TRBD1 or TRBD2, each matching 6 bases. Looked up from germline, CDR1 is ENHRY and CDR2 is SYGVKD. The CDR3 is 16 amino acids. V dropped 0 bases and J dropped 2 bases, with 10 bases sitting between them. The CDR3 sequence: CAISESRGVNTGELFF. The CDR3 nucleotides are TGTGCCATCAGTGAGTCAAGGGGGGTCAACACCGGGGAGCTGTTTTTT.

This clonotype occurred many times. The gene calls are TRBV11-2 and TRBJ1-6, with D tentatively TRBD1 (6 bases). The V gene lost 5 bases and the J gene lost 6 bases, with 11 bases spanning the gap. This CDR3 region has 14 residues. Germline-derived CDR1 and CDR2 are SGHAT and FQNNGV. The CDR3 DNA reads as TGTGCCAGCAGCCCACAGGGCCCTAATTCACCCCTCCACTTT. It specifies CASSPQGPNSPLHF.

The chain combines TRBV7-2 with TRBJ2-5; D not resolved. CDR1 and CDR2 from the germline V gene are SGHTA and FQGNSA. V was trimmed by 1 base and J by 5 bases, leaving 20 bases between them. CDR3 size: 17 residues. The CDR3 loop is CASSLGGIMLGWETQYF. Here the CDR3 DNA reads TGTGCCAGCAGCTTAGGCGGTATCATGCTGGGATGGGAGACCCAGTACTTC. The variable domain in full, completed from reference TRBV7-2 and TRBJ2-5, reads GAGVSQSPSNKVTEKGKDVELRCDPISGHTALYWYRQSLGQGLEFLIYFQGNSAPDKSGLPSDRFSAERTGGSVSTLTIQRTQQEDSAVYLCASSLGGIMLGWETQYFGPGTRLLVL.

The chain carries TRBV6-2 or TRBV6-3 and TRBJ2-5; 7 positions match TRBD2. Gene TRBJ2-7 matches the end of the DNA better, so the J call may be wrong. This CDR3 spans 14 amino acids. Germline CDR1 MNHEY, CDR2 SVGEGT. CDR3 bases: TGTGCCAGCAGGCCCTCGGGGGGAACCTACGAGCAGTACTTC. It codes for CASRPSGGTYEQYF.

This chain uses TRBV28 with TRBJ2-5; 7 nucleotides line up with TRBD2. CDR3 size: 16 residues. Germline lookup yields CDR1 MDHEN and CDR2 SYDVKM. The V segment lost 2 bases and the J segment 5 bases; nucleotides outside the gene matches: 11. The CDR3 sequence is CASSLPRGVIRETQYF. The CDR3 bases are TGTGCCAGCAGTTTACCCCGGGGGGTGATTCGTGAGACCCAGTACTTC.

The rearrangement links TRBV3-1 to TRBJ2-3; either TRBD1 or TRBD2 may fit D (5 bases each). The V and J ends lost 8 bases and 8 bases respectively, with 8 bases between them. The CDR3 sequence is 10 residues long. Germline V gene sequence: CDR1 LGHDT, CDR2 YNNKEL (reference sequence). The CDR3 here is CASGDRTQYF. CDR3 in DNA: TGTGCCAGCGGGGACCGTACGCAGTATTTT.

In nucleotides, the CDR3 is TGCAGTGCTCCCCGGCCCGGGGCGAACACCGGGGAGCTGTTTTTT. Its protein product is CSAPRPGANTGELFF. This chain connects TRBV20-1 to TRBJ2-2; D is perhaps TRBD2 (5 bases). The V end lost 5 bases, the J end lost 0 bases, and 13 bases lay between the germline ends. The CDR3 is made up of 15 amino acids. Germline CDR1 DFQATT, CDR2 SNEGSKA (reference sequence).